This TCR beta chain was retrieved from a study of blood T cell repertoires in COVID-19. Study in general: COVID-19 samples, acute and convalescent, were from the United States, Italy and Spain. T cells, B-cell-depleted T cells, or PBMCs provided the cDNA or gDNA that served as material.

The germline gives CDR1 SGHTA, CDR2 FQGNSA. CDR3 length: 15 residues. J was trimmed by 2 bases and V by 0 bases; bases with no gene match: 3. Per the original methods: From reference gene primer amplification, estimates of nucleated cell counts were derived. Repertoires were generated with immunoSEQ multiplex PCR, while TCRdb's copy carries only in-frame clones and drops some. V and J calls and clone size are given by that table; D and trimming were obtained from the DNA. Of fewer than 200,000 clones listed, less than 90% were seen once; the top ten hold around 20%. What was sequenced was peripheral blood. This TCR came from a man aged 70 or older with active or convalescent COVID-19. This rearrangement joins TRBV7-2 to TRBJ1-2; 7 positions agree with TRBD1. The CDR3 region is CASSLAGTDNYGYTF. In nucleotides, the CDR3 is TGTGCCAGCAGCTTAGCCGGGACAGACAACTATGGCTACACCTTC.